The 10 T cell receptor beta chains given below trace back to one sample, sequenced in a study of long-term antiretroviral therapy in people with HIV. Sequencing used immunoSEQ v3.0 at survey level. Assay used: immunoSEQ multiplex PCR; TCRdb lists only in-frame clones, some missing. The data contain about 24,000 clones, 80% to 90% of them singletons. Sequenced material: unsorted PBMCs, taken 1.8 years before starting antiretroviral therapy. These receptor sequences come from a woman aged 25 to 39 with HIV.

This chain links TRBV6-1 with TRBJ2-5; D possibly corresponds to TRBD2 (5 bases). The CDR3 has 12 residues. V shed 7 bases and J shed 12 bases, with 18 bases lying between them. The germline V gene has CDR1 MNHNS and CDR2 SASEGT. The CDR3 nucleotides read TGTGCCAGCACCGAGAGCCAAACCGGGGAGTACTTC. This encodes CASTESQTGEYF.

The gene calls are TRBV29-1 and TRBJ1-5, with no clear D. The length of the CDR3 is 13 residues. V gave up 5 bases and J gave up 8 bases, with 16 bases separating them. From germline, CDR1 is SQVTM and CDR2 ANQGSEA. CDR3 protein: CSVYTIDGEPQHF. The CDR3 DNA follows: TGCAGCGTTTATACGATAGATGGAGAGCCCCAGCATTTT.

V usage is TRBV5-1 and J usage is TRBJ2-1; D unclear. The CDR3 has 14 residues. The V end was cut by 4 bases, the J end by 5 bases, with 13 bases between. Germline loops: CDR1 SGHRS, CDR2 YFSETQ. The CDR3: CASSPRNTNNEQFF. The CDR3, as DNA: TGCGCCAGCAGCCCACGGAATACGAACAATGAGCAGTTCTTC.

The chain carries TRBV4-1 and TRBJ1-6, with D uncertain. The CDR3 consists of 15 residues. The germline V and J ends were trimmed by 3 bases and 7 bases, with 13 bases remaining between them. The V gene's germline CDR1 is MGHRA and CDR2 YSYEKL. CDR3 sequence reads: CASSHQRGTNSPLHF. In DNA, the CDR3 is TGCGCCAGCAGCCACCAGAGAGGTACGAATTCACCCCTCCACTTT.

This sequence joins TRBV11-2 and TRBJ2-2, with a possible D match to TRBD1 (5 bases). Germline assignment: CDR1 SGHAT and CDR2 FQNNGV. The CDR3 sequence is 14 residues long. Trimming took off 3 bases at V and 5 bases at J, with 10 bases between the two ends. CDR3 in DNA: TGTGCCAGCAGCTTTAGATCAGGGACCGGGGAGCTGTTTTTT. This translates into CASSFRSGTGELFF.

V usage is TRBV2 and J usage is TRBJ2-3, with TRBD1 identical over 8 bases. Germline V gene lookup returns CDR1 SNHLY and CDR2 FYNNEI. CDR3 length: 15 amino acids. V lost 1 base, J lost 5 bases, and 5 bases stayed unmatched. CDR3 in DNA: TGTGCCAGCAGTGAAGGAGGGACAGGCAGAGATACGCAGTATTTT. Its translation: CASSEGGTGRDTQYF.

The CDR3 sequence: CASSFRTGGPKSDIQYF. Written as DNA, the CDR3 is TGTGCCAGCAGCTTTAGGACAGGGGGGCCGAAGAGTGACATTCAGTACTTC. The chain combines TRBV11-2 with TRBJ2-4; TRBD1 agrees at 10 bases. This CDR3 spans 17 amino acids. CDR1 and CDR2 (germline): SGHAT, FQNNGV. With 3 bases clipped from V and 8 bases from J, the junction kept 13 bases outside the gene matches.

CDR3: CASSQRATGLAGYGYTF. CDR3 bases: TGTGCCAGCAGCCAGAGAGCAACAGGGCTGGCGGGCTATGGCTACACCTTC. The chain joins TRBV5-5 to TRBJ1-2; D perhaps matches TRBD1 (6 bases). CDR1 SGHKS and CDR2 YYEKEE come from the germline V gene (reference sequence). CDR3 size: 17 residues. V gave up 4 bases and J gave up 4 bases, with 23 bases separating them.

This clone was seen only once. This rearrangement joins TRBV4-1 to TRBJ2-3, with 13 bases that match TRBD2. The CDR3 consists of 19 residues. Looked up from germline, CDR1 is MGHRA and CDR2 is YSYEKL. CDR3 nucleotide sequence: TGCGCTGCGACCCGGGAGTTTACCGGGACTAGCGGGGTATCAGATACGCAGTATTTT. Translating gives CAATREFTGTSGVSDTQYF.

The chain carries TRBV12-5 and TRBJ1-3, with D unresolved. Germline assignment: CDR1 LGHNT and CDR2 FRNRAP. CDR3 length: 16 residues. V was shortened by 0 bases and J by 0 bases, with 9 bases between the two germline ends. The CDR3 DNA is TGTGCTAGTGGTTTGGTACTTAGTAGCTCTGGAAACACCATATATTTT. It encodes CASGLVLSSSGNTIYF.